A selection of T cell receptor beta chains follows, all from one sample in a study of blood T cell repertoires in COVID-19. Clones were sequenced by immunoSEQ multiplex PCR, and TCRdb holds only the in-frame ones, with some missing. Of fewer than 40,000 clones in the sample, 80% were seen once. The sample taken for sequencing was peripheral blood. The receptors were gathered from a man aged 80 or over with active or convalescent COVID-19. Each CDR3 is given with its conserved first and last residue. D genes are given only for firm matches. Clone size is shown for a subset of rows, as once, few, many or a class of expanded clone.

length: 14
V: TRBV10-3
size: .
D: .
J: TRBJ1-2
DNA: TGTGCCATCAGTGAGTCAGGGGCCGGCTATGGCTACACCTTC
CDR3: CAISESGAGYGYTF

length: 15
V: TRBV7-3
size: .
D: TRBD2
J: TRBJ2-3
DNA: TGTGCCAGCAGCGGAGCGGGGGGGAGCACAGATACGCAGTATTTT
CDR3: CASSGAGGSTDTQYF

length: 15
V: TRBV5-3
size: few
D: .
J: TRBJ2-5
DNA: TGTGCCAGAAGCCCAGACAGTAGAAGTAGAGAGACCCAGTACTTC
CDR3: CARSPDSRSRETQYF

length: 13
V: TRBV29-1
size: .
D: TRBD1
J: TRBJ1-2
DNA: TGCAGCGTGACAGGGTCGAGCAACTATGGCTACACCTTC
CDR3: CSVTGSSNYGYTF

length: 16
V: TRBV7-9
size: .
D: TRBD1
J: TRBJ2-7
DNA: TGTGCCAGCAGCCCGGGACAGGGCGGGATAACCTACGAGCAGTACTTC
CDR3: CASSPGQGGITYEQYF

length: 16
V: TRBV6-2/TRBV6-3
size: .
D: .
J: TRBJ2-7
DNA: TGTGCCAGCAGTTACACCGACAGGTGGAGCTCCTACGAGCAGTACTTC
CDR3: CASSYTDRWSSYEQYF

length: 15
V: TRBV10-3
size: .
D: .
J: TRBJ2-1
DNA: TGTGCCATCAGTGAGCCTACTACAGGGAGCGATGAGCAGTTCTTC
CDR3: CAISEPTTGSDEQFF

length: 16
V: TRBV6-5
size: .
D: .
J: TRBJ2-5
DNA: TGTGCCAGCAGTTGGCTTCCGCAAACCGGGTCGGAGACCCAGTACTTC
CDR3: CASSWLPQTGSETQYF

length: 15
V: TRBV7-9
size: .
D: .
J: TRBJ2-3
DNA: TGTGCCAGCAGCTTATGGTCGACAGAGGCAGATACGCAGTATTTT
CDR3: CASSLWSTEADTQYF

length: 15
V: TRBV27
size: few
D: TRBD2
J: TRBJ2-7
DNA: TGTGCCAGCAGTCGATCGGGACTAGCGGGTTACGAGCAGTACTTC
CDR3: CASSRSGLAGYEQYF

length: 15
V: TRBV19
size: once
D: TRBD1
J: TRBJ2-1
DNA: TGTGCCAGTAGTGCAGACAGGGTCTCCGACAATGAGCAGTTCTTC
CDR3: CASSADRVSDNEQFF

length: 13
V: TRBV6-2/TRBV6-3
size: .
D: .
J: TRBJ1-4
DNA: TGTGCCAGCAGCACGGTGGCTAATGAAAAACTGTTTTTT
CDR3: CASSTVANEKLFF

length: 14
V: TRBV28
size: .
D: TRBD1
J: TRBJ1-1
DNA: TGTGCCAGCAGTCGGACAGGGGGGGACACTGAAGCTTTCTTT
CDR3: CASSRTGGDTEAFF

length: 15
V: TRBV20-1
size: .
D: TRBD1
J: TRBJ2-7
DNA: TGCAGTGCTAGTGGGGGGACAGGGCGACGCTACGAGCAGTACTTC
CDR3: CSASGGTGRRYEQYF

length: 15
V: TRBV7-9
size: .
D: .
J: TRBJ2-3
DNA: TGTGCCAGCAGCTTAGTCGGGGGACCCACAGATACGCAGTATTTT
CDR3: CASSLVGGPTDTQYF

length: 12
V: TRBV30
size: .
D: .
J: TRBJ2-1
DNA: TGTGCCTGGAGTGTAACAGGGCGTGAGCAGTTCTTC
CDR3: CAWSVTGREQFF

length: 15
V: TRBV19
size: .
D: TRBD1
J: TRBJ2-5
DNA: TGTGCCAGTACTAGAAACAGGGGCGCGGGAGAGACCCAGTACTTC
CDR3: CASTRNRGAGETQYF

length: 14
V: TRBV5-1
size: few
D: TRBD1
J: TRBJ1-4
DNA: TGCGCCAGCAGCCTGGGACAGGATACCGAAAAACTGTTTTTT
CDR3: CASSLGQDTEKLFF

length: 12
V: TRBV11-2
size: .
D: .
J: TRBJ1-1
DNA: TGTGCCAGCAGCCTAAACCATCTGGGACACTTCTTT
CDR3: CASSLNHLGHFF

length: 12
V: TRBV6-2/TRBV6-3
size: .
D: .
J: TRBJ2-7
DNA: TGTGCCAGCAGTCAGGACACCTACGAGCAGTACTTC
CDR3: CASSQDTYEQYF

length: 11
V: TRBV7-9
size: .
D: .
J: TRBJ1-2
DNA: TGTGCCAGCAGCTTAGATGGGCAGCTCACCTTC
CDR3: CASSLDGQLTF

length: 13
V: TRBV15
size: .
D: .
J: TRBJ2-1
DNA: TGTGCCACCAGCAGAGTTAACAACAATGAGCAGTTCTTC
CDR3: CATSRVNNNEQFF

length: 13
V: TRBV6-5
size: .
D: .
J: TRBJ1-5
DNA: TGTGCCAGCAGTCTCGGACAGAATCAGCCCCAGCATTTT
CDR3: CASSLGQNQPQHF

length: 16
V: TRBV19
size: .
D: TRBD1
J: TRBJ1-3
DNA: TGTGCCAGTAGTATATCCGGGACAGGGGCTGGAAACACCATATATTTT
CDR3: CASSISGTGAGNTIYF

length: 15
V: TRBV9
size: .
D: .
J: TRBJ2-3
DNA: TGTGCCAGCAGCGTAGGAACTAGTCGCACAGATACGCAGTATTTT
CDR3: CASSVGTSRTDTQYF

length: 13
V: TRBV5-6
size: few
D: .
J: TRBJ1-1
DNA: TGTGCCAGCAGCTTGGCCAGGAACACTGAAGCTTTCTTT
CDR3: CASSLARNTEAFF

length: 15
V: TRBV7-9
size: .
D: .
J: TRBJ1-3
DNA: TGTGCCAGCAGCCTTGACACTTTCTCTGGAAACACCATATATTTT
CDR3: CASSLDTFSGNTIYF

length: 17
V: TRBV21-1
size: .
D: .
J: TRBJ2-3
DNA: TGTGCCAGCAGCAAAGGGGGACAGGGGGCGAGTACAGATACGCAGTATTTT
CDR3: CASSKGGQGASTDTQYF

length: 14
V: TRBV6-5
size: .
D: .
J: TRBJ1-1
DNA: TGTGCCAGCAGGAGGGACTCCTGGAACACTGAAGCTTTCTTT
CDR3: CASRRDSWNTEAFF

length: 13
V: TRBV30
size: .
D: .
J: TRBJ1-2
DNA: TGTGCCTGGAGTTTGAGAGGGATCGAGGGCTACACCTTC
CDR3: CAWSLRGIEGYTF

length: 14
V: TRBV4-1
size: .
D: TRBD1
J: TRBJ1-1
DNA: TGCGCCAGCAGTACCGGGACAGGGTTCACTGAAGCTTTCTTT
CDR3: CASSTGTGFTEAFF

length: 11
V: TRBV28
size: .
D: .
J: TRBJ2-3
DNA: TGTGCCAGCTGCGGGGCTCATACGCAGTATTTT
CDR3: CASCGAHTQYF

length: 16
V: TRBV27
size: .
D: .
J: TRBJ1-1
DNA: TGTGCCAGCAGTTTACTCGGGTTCGATAGGAACACTGAAGCTTTCTTT
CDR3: CASSLLGFDRNTEAFF

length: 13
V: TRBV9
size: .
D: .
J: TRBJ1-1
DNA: TGTGCCAGCAGCCTAGGGGCAGGCACTGAAGCTTTCTTT
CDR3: CASSLGAGTEAFF

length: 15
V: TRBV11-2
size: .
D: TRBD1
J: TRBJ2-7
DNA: TGTGCCAGCAGCCAAGACGGACAGGGGTTCCACGAGCAGTACTTC
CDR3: CASSQDGQGFHEQYF

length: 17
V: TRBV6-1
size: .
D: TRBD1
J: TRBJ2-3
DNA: TGTGCCAGCAGTGAGAATATAGGGACAGACTCCACAGATACGCAGTATTTT
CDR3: CASSENIGTDSTDTQYF

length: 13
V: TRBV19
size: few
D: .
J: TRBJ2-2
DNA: TGTGCCAGTAGTCCCCCGTTAACCGGGGAGCTGTTTTTT
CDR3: CASSPPLTGELFF

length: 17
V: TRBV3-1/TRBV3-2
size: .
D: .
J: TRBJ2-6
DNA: TGTGCCAGCTCCGGGTCATCCGCCCCACCTGGGGCCAACGTCCTGACTTTC
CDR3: CASSGSSAPPGANVLTF

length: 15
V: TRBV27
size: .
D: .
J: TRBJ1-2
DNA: TGTGCCAGCAGACGGACAGAAATCGCTAACTATGGCTACACCTTC
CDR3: CASRRTEIANYGYTF

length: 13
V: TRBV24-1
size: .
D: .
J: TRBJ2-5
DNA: TGTGCCACCAACGGGGGATTCGAAGAGACCCAGTACTTC
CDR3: CATNGGFEETQYF

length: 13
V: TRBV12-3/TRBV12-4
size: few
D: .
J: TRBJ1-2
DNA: TGTGCCAGCAGTTTAAGAGGGAACTATGGCTACACCTTC
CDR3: CASSLRGNYGYTF

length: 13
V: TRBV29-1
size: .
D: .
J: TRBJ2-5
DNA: TGCAGCGTTGAAGATGATCGGGAAGAGACCCAGTACTTC
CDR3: CSVEDDREETQYF

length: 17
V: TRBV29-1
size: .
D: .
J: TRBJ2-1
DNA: TGCAGCGTTGAAGGCCAGGCGAGGGTTGGTGCGATCAATGAGCAGTTCTTC
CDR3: CSVEGQARVGAINEQFF

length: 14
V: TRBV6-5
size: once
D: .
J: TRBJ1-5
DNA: TGTGCCAGCAAAGACACTTACGGCAATCAGCCCCAGCATTTT
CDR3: CASKDTYGNQPQHF

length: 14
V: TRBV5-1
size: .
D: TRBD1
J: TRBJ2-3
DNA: TGCGCCAGCAGCAGGACAGGGTCGGGAGATACGCAGTATTTT
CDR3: CASSRTGSGDTQYF

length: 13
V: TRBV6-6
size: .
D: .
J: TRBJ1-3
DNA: TGTGCCAGCAGTTCCCTCTCTGGAAACACCATATATTTT
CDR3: CASSSLSGNTIYF

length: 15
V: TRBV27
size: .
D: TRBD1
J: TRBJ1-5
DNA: TGTGCCAGCAGTTGGGGAGCCAGGGGGGATCAGCCCCAGCATTTT
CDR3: CASSWGARGDQPQHF

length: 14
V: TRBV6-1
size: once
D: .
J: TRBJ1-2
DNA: TGTGCCAGCAGAGAACCACAGAGAAACTATGGCTACACCTTC
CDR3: CASREPQRNYGYTF

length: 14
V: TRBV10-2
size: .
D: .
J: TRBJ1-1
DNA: TGCGCCAGCACCCGGGGGGGGCGAGACACTGAAGCTTTCTTT
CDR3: CASTRGGRDTEAFF

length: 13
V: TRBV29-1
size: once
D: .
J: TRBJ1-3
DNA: TGCAGCGTTGCTCGGAGCTCTGGAAACACCATATATTTT
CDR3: CSVARSSGNTIYF

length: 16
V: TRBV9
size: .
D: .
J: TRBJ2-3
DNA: TGTGCCAGCACCACGGGGGCTAGCGGCCTCCTGGATACGCAGTATTTT
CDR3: CASTTGASGLLDTQYF

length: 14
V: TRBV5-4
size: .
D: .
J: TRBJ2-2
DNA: TGTGCCAGCAGCTTCGACTTGAACACCGGGGAGCTGTTTTTT
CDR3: CASSFDLNTGELFF

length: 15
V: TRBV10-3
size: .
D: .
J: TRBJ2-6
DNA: TGTGCCATCAGTCAGTCCGGAGGTGGGGCCAACGTCCTGACTTTC
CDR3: CAISQSGGGANVLTF

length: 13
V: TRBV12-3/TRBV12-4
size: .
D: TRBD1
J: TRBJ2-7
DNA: TGTGCCAGCAGTTTTGACAGGGGCTACGAGCAGTACTTC
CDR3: CASSFDRGYEQYF

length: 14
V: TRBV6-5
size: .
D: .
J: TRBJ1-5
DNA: TGTGCCAGCAGGACGGGTATAAGCAATCAGCCCCAGCATTTT
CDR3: CASRTGISNQPQHF

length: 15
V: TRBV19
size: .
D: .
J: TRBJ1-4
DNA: TGTGCCAGTAGTATGTCCGGTGCAACTAATGAAAAACTGTTTTTT
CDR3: CASSMSGATNEKLFF